This TCR beta chain was found in a study of response to subunit inactivated influenza vaccine. Germline V CDR1 and CDR2: LGHDT, YNNKEL (reference sequence). The CDR3 extends over 15 amino acids. Trimming shortened V by 5 bases and J by 1 base, and 15 bases separated the two germline ends. In TCRdb, the RT-PCR reads were re-called with MiXCR into one record per CDR3 protein. The sample has roughly 620,000 distinct CDR3 sequences, about 11% seen once. This sample also belongs to another study, concerning T cells expressing NK-cell markers. This second study notes: Production of TCR beta cDNA relied on 5'RACE template switching with UMIs. An anti-gamma-delta TCR antibody restricted sorting to alpha-beta TCR T cells in several experiments. HCMV specificity of the expanded NKG2C+ T cell clones was not established.

This TCR was sampled from a man aged 50 to 60 who received an inactivated influenza vaccine. Source: PBMCs from blood, taken on the day of vaccination. The chain links TRBV3-1 to TRBJ2-7; a weak D match, TRBD2 (5 bases). DNA of the CDR3: TGTGCCAGCAGCTCCAACCCCGGGGTATCCTACGAGCAGTACTTC. Protein: CASSSNPGVSYEQYF.